Below, 21 T cell receptor beta chains from the same sample are listed, as sequenced in a study of cytomegalovirus exposure and HLA in healthy donors. PCR employed 60 Vbeta and 13 Jbeta primers. Data came from immunoSEQ multiplex PCR; TCRdb stores just in-frame clones and leaves some out. The data show approximately 130,000 clones, with 65% to 85% seen just once and roughly 3% held by the top ten. The sequencing sample was made of PBMCs. Receptors were obtained from a woman in her forties in good health and CMV-seropositive.

This clone occurred a few times. The chain employs TRBV19 and TRBJ1-1, with D possibly TRBD1 on 6 matching bases. This CDR3 has 15 residues. The germline V gene encodes CDR1 LNHDA and CDR2 SQIVND (reference sequence). The V end lost 2 bases, the J end lost 0 bases, and 10 bases lay between the germline ends. In nucleotides, the CDR3 is TGTGCCAGTAGTATACAGGGGACATTGAACACTGAAGCTTTCTTT. It translates to CASSIQGTLNTEAFF.

This clone was seen a few times. The chain combines TRBV28 with TRBJ2-7, with TRBD1 identical over 8 bases. Germline assignment: CDR1 MDHEN and CDR2 SYDVKM. The V segment lost 3 bases and the J segment 5 bases; nucleotides outside the gene matches: 6. The CDR3 runs 14 residues. The CDR3 nucleotides read TGTGCCAGCAGTTTCAGACAGGGGTTTGACGAGCAGTACTTC. Amino acids: CASSFRQGFDEQYF.

The rearrangement links TRBV14 to TRBJ1-2; tentative D call: TRBD1 (5 bases). Germline V lookup: CDR1 SGHDN, CDR2 FVKESK. V was clipped by 4 bases and J by 4 bases, with 13 bases between them. The length of the CDR3 is 14 residues. This CDR3 reads CASSRDLGAYGYTF. The CDR3 DNA follows: TGTGCCAGCAGCCGGGACTTAGGGGCCTATGGCTACACCTTC. Supplemented by reference TRBV14 and TRBJ1-2, the full variable domain reads EAGVTQFPSHSVIEKGQTVTLRCDPISGHDNLYWYRRVMGKEIKFLLHFVKESKQDESGMPNNRFLAERTGGTYSTLKVQPAELEDSGVYFCASSRDLGAYGYTFGSGTRLTVV.

The rearrangement links TRBV7-2 to TRBJ2-3; 7 bases align to TRBD1. Trimming removed 2 bases from V and 5 bases from J; junction bases left unmatched: 10. Germline CDR1 SGHTA, CDR2 FQGNSA. There are 16 residues in the CDR3. CDR3 amino acids: CASSLPLTGSGDTQYF. CDR3 coding DNA: TGTGCCAGCAGCTTACCCCTGACAGGGTCGGGAGATACGCAGTATTTT.

This clone was detected a few times. J is TRBJ2-4 and V is TRBV14; TRBD1 matches 11 bases. The germline CDR1 and CDR2 sequences are SGHDN and FVKESK. J lost 9 bases, V lost 3 bases, and 4 bases had no gene match. The CDR3 is 14 residues long. CDR3 region: CASSQRTGGRIQYF. CDR3 bases: TGTGCCAGCAGCCAGAGGACAGGGGGCCGCATTCAGTACTTC.

The chain employs TRBV21-1 and TRBJ1-2; the table gives TRBD1 as D, unverified against the DNA. TRBV21-1 is recorded as a pseudogene. This CDR3 has 17 residues. The CDR3 nucleotides are TGTGCCAGCAGCAATCACCCCCCAGGGCAGATGTGCTATGGCTACACCTTC. This encodes CASSNHPPGQMCYGYTF.

The rearrangement joins TRBV2 to TRBJ2-1; 12 bases match TRBD2. Unmatched junction bases numbered 5, after V lost 6 bases and J lost 2 bases. Germline V gives CDR1 SNHLY, CDR2 FYNNEI. The CDR3 spans 16 residues. The CDR3 protein is CASRDGLAGTYNEQFF. The CDR3 DNA reads as TGTGCCAGCAGAGACGGACTAGCGGGGACCTACAATGAGCAGTTCTTC.

J is TRBJ2-1 and V is TRBV2; TRBD1 matches at 7 bases. The CDR3 is 15 amino acids. J was trimmed by 6 bases and V by 4 bases; bases with no gene match: 9. Germline CDR1 SNHLY, CDR2 FYNNEI. The CDR3 bases are TGTGCCAGCAGTGTGTCTTCCGGACAGGCCAATGAGCAGTTCTTC. Amino acids: CASSVSSGQANEQFF.

This clone has a handful of counts. The chain has TRBV5-1 and TRBJ2-3; 12 bases are shared with TRBD2. This CDR3 spans 16 amino acids. Trimming took 3 bases from V and 2 from J; bases not matched to a gene: 4. CDR1 and CDR2 from the germline V gene are SGHRS and YFSETQ. The CDR3 coding sequence is TGCGCCAGCAGCTCCCCTAGCGGGGGGGTCACAGATACGCAGTATTTT. Translated: CASSSPSGGVTDTQYF.

This rearrangement joins TRBV19 to TRBJ1-5, with 10 bases identical to TRBD1. Trimming at V came to 7 bases and at J to 3 bases, leaving 3 bases not matched to a gene. From germline, CDR1 is LNHDA and CDR2 SQIVND (reference sequence). The CDR3 covers 14 residues. The CDR3 sequence: CASTGTGANQPQHF. The CDR3 DNA is TGTGCCAGTACCGGGACAGGGGCCAATCAGCCCCAGCATTTT.

Concerning this clone: An end of the junction differs from the germline gene, which may be a read error. The sample holds other DNA sequences that translate to the same CDR3. The genes are TRBV5-6 and TRBJ2-5; perhaps TRBD1 as D (6 bases). The length of the CDR3 is 14 residues. CDR1 is SGHDT and CDR2 is YYEEEE in the germline V gene. The CDR3 nucleotides are TGTGCCAGCAGCTTAGTAAGGACAGAAGAGACCCAATACTTC. Protein: CASSLVRTEETQYF.

The chain combines TRBV7-8 with TRBJ2-7; possibly TRBD1 for D (6 bases). The germline gives CDR1 SGHVS, CDR2 FQNEAQ. Trimming cost V 5 bases and J 2 bases, with 10 bases left between them. This CDR3 comprises 13 residues. In DNA form, the CDR3 reads TGTGCCAGCAGCCCAGGGGACACCTACGAGCAGTACTTC. Its protein is CASSPGDTYEQYF.

The chain is built from TRBV5-6 and TRBJ2-7; D remains ambiguous. The V end lost 0 bases, the J end lost 4 bases, and 8 bases lay between the germline ends. This CDR3 is 13 amino acids long. The V gene's germline CDR1 is SGHDT and CDR2 YYEEEE. The CDR3 reads CASSLEQDYEQYF. CDR3 nucleotide sequence: TGTGCCAGCAGCTTGGAGCAGGATTACGAGCAGTACTTC.

The chain links TRBV6-5 to TRBJ2-7; tentatively, D is TRBD2 (5 bases). V lost 5 bases and J lost 7, with 21 bases in between. Germline loops: CDR1 MNHEY, CDR2 SVGAGI. The CDR3 loop spans 15 amino acids. The CDR3 nucleotides read TGTGCCAGCAGTCAATTCGACCCCAGAGGGCGGGAGCAGTACTTC. Translated, it gives CASSQFDPRGREQYF.

The chain has TRBV9 and TRBJ2-7; 10 positions match TRBD1. This CDR3 is built from 15 residues. From germline, CDR1 is SGDLS and CDR2 YYNGEE. Trimming took 1 base from V and 6 from J; bases not matched to a gene: 7. The DNA for the CDR3 is TGTGCCAGCAGCGTAAGGGGACAGGGGTTAGTCGAGCAGTACTTC. Protein product: CASSVRGQGLVEQYF.

V usage is TRBV6-6 and J usage is TRBJ2-1; D is possibly TRBD1 (6 bases). Germline V gene lookup returns CDR1 MNHNY and CDR2 SVGAGI (reference sequence). The CDR3 runs 16 residues. Deletions cut 6 bases from V and 1 base from J, with 16 bases between. The CDR3 DNA follows: TGTGCCAGCAGACCCAATACAGGACAGTCCTACAATGAGCAGTTCTTC. Its protein is CASRPNTGQSYNEQFF.

This chain uses TRBV5-8 with TRBJ2-7; a weak D match, TRBD2 (6 bases). Germline values: CDR1 SGHTS, CDR2 YDEGEE. CDR3 length equals 13 residues. Trimming removed 2 bases at V and 5 bases at J, with 11 bases between. CDR3 sequence: CASSFLRGNEQYF. The DNA of the CDR3 is TGTGCCAGCAGCTTCCTCCGGGGGAACGAGCAGTACTTC. Based on the CDR3 plus reference TRBV5-8 and TRBJ2-7, the full variable domain is EAGVTQSPTHLIKTRGQQATLRCSPISGHTSVYWYQQALGLGLQFLLWYDEGEERNRGNFPPRFSGRQFPNYSSELNVNALELEDSALYLCASSFLRGNEQYFGPGTRLTVT.

V and J are TRBV10-1 and TRBJ1-1; 7 bases match TRBD1. Per germline, CDR1 WNHNN and CDR2 SYGVQD (reference sequence). This CDR3 comprises 14 residues. Trimming took 7 bases from V and 4 from J; bases not matched to a gene: 9. The CDR3 loop reads CASKGGLRTTEAFF. CDR3 nucleotide sequence: TGCGCCAGCAAAGGGGGCCTAAGGACCACTGAAGCTTTCTTT.

The V and J genes are TRBV18 and TRBJ2-1; 8 bases line up with TRBD1. With 2 bases clipped from V and 3 bases from J, the junction kept 9 bases outside the gene matches. From germline, CDR1 is KGHSH and CDR2 LQKENI. The CDR3 is 17 amino acids. The CDR3 nucleotides are TGTGCCAGCTCACCATACCTCGGACAGGGAAGCTACAATGAGCAGTTCTTC. Amino acids: CASSPYLGQGSYNEQFF.

The rearrangement joins TRBV28 to TRBJ2-3; 7 bases are shared with TRBD2. Trimming removed 2 bases from V and 3 bases from J; junction bases left unmatched: 5. The germline CDR1 and CDR2 sequences are MDHEN and SYDVKM. There are 15 residues in the CDR3. The CDR3 nucleotides are TGTGCCAGCAGTTTAGCGGGAGATAGGACAGATACGCAGTATTTT. Its translation: CASSLAGDRTDTQYF.

The table lists this clone with a few counts. The chain links TRBV18 to TRBJ2-1; D uncertain. Germline V gene sequence: CDR1 KGHSH, CDR2 LQKENI. This CDR3 has 14 amino acids. V was trimmed by 8 bases and J by 6 bases, leaving 17 bases between them. The CDR3 region has the DNA TGTGCCAGCGCCCGCCCCGCAGGCGTCAATGAGCAGTTCTTC. Protein: CASARPAGVNEQFF.